Listed below are T cell receptor beta chains from one sample, sequenced in a study of cytomegalovirus exposure and HLA in healthy donors. TCRdb keeps only in-frame clones here, not all; method: immunoSEQ multiplex PCR. Of some 160,000 clones detected, about 84% appear once; the ten largest clones hold 1.3%. Sequenced sample: PBMCs. All receptors come from a man aged 45-60 years in good health and CMV-seropositive. Both conserved end residues are part of each CDR3. A D gene is named only where the DNA matches it firmly. The size of a clone is reported for some rows only, either as once, few or many, or as a class for expanded clones.

V gene: TRBV7-9; J gene: TRBJ2-2; clone size: NA; D gene: NA; CDR3 protein: CASSRGPGELFF; CDR3 DNA: TGTGCCAGCAGCCGAGGGCCCGGGGAGCTGTTTTTT
V gene: TRBV5-1; J gene: TRBJ1-3; clone size: NA; D gene: NA; CDR3 protein: CASSPQGGGDTIYF; CDR3 DNA: TGCGCCAGCAGTCCACAGGGTGGTGGAGACACCATATATTTT
V gene: TRBV5-1; J gene: TRBJ1-1; clone size: NA; D gene: NA; CDR3 protein: CASSLTGRSTEAFF; CDR3 DNA: TGCGCCAGCAGCTTGACAGGACGGAGTACTGAAGCTTTCTTT
V gene: TRBV5-1; J gene: TRBJ2-3; clone size: NA; D gene: TRBD1; CDR3 protein: CASSPGTGADAQYF; CDR3 DNA: TGCGCCAGCAGCCCTGGGACAGGGGCTGATGCGCAGTATTTT
V gene: TRBV7-9; J gene: TRBJ1-1; clone size: NA; D gene: NA; CDR3 protein: CASSPLFRGTNTEAFF; CDR3 DNA: TGTGCCAGCAGCCCACTATTTCGGGGAACGAACACTGAAGCTTTCTTT
V gene: TRBV7-6; J gene: TRBJ2-5; clone size: NA; D gene: NA; CDR3 protein: CASSPQGRETQYF; CDR3 DNA: TGTGCCAGCAGTCCACAGGGACGGGAGACCCAGTACTTC
V gene: TRBV6-5; J gene: TRBJ1-1; clone size: NA; D gene: NA; CDR3 protein: CASSYSYRTEAFF; CDR3 DNA: TGTGCCAGCAGTTACTCCTACAGGACCGAAGCTTTCTTT
V gene: TRBV11-3; J gene: TRBJ2-2; clone size: NA; D gene: NA; CDR3 protein: CASSPQARSPTGELFF; CDR3 DNA: TGTGCCAGCAGCCCCCAGGCCCGATCCCCCACCGGGGAGCTGTTTTTT
V gene: TRBV27; J gene: TRBJ2-5; clone size: NA; D gene: TRBD2; CDR3 protein: CASSFIAGEQETQYF; CDR3 DNA: TGTGCCAGCAGTTTTATAGCGGGAGAACAAGAGACCCAGTACTTC
V gene: TRBV9; J gene: TRBJ2-5; clone size: NA; D gene: TRBD2; CDR3 protein: CASSPQLAHQETQYF; CDR3 DNA: TGTGCCAGCAGCCCCCAACTAGCGCACCAAGAGACCCAGTACTTC
V gene: TRBV29-1; J gene: TRBJ1-2; clone size: NA; D gene: NA; CDR3 protein: CSVEDDTNYGYTF; CDR3 DNA: TGCAGCGTTGAAGACGACACTAACTATGGCTACACCTTC
V gene: TRBV5-1; J gene: TRBJ1-2; clone size: NA; D gene: TRBD1; CDR3 protein: CASSPQGAGYTF; CDR3 DNA: TGCGCCAGCAGCCCACAGGGGGCCGGCTACACCTTC
V gene: TRBV11-2; J gene: TRBJ2-3; clone size: NA; D gene: TRBD2; CDR3 protein: CASSLGRLAGVQADTQYF; CDR3 DNA: TGTGCCAGCAGCTTAGGGCGACTAGCGGGAGTACAGGCAGATACGCAGTATTTT
V gene: TRBV30; J gene: TRBJ2-3; clone size: once; D gene: TRBD2; CDR3 protein: CAWSVRGLAGVTDTQYF; CDR3 DNA: TGTGCCTGGAGTGTACGAGGACTAGCGGGGGTCACAGATACGCAGTATTTT
V gene: TRBV29-1; J gene: TRBJ1-1; clone size: NA; D gene: NA; CDR3 protein: CSVETTENTEAFF; CDR3 DNA: TGCAGCGTTGAAACCACAGAGAACACTGAAGCTTTCTTT
V gene: TRBV28; J gene: TRBJ1-2; clone size: few; D gene: NA; CDR3 protein: CASSPRRDNYGYTF; CDR3 DNA: TGTGCCAGCAGTCCACGCAGGGATAACTATGGCTACACCTTC
V gene: TRBV30; J gene: TRBJ2-7; clone size: NA; D gene: TRBD1; CDR3 protein: CAGSRGQGSYEQYF; CDR3 DNA: TGTGCCGGATCGAGAGGACAGGGGTCCTACGAGCAGTACTTC
V gene: TRBV5-1; J gene: TRBJ1-4; clone size: NA; D gene: NA; CDR3 protein: CASSLAPGAGEKLFF; CDR3 DNA: TGCGCCAGCAGCTTGGCTCCAGGGGCGGGTGAAAAACTGTTTTTT
V gene: TRBV2; J gene: TRBJ2-7; clone size: NA; D gene: TRBD2; CDR3 protein: CASSFYSGTSGNWLGEQYF; CDR3 DNA: TGTGCCAGCAGCTTTTACTCCGGGACTAGCGGGAATTGGTTGGGCGAGCAGTACTTC
V gene: TRBV11-1; J gene: TRBJ2-1; clone size: NA; D gene: TRBD1; CDR3 protein: CASSFPGQTYNEQFF; CDR3 DNA: TGTGCCAGCAGCTTCCCGGGACAGACTTACAATGAGCAGTTCTTC
V gene: TRBV7-9; J gene: TRBJ2-7; clone size: once; D gene: TRBD2; CDR3 protein: CASSLAGAGAGEQYF; CDR3 DNA: TGTGCCAGCAGCTTAGCAGGAGCGGGGGCCGGCGAGCAGTACTTC
V gene: TRBV27; J gene: TRBJ2-3; clone size: NA; D gene: TRBD1; CDR3 protein: CASRTGQHTDTQYF; CDR3 DNA: TGTGCCAGCAGAACGGGACAGCACACAGATACGCAGTATTTT
V gene: TRBV30; J gene: TRBJ1-6; clone size: NA; D gene: NA; CDR3 protein: CAWSVPNSPLHF; CDR3 DNA: TGTGCCTGGAGTGTCCCAAATTCACCCCTCCACTTT
V gene: TRBV15; J gene: TRBJ1-5; clone size: NA; D gene: TRBD1; CDR3 protein: CATGASGGAQPQHF; CDR3 DNA: TGTGCCACGGGGGCCTCAGGGGGAGCTCAGCCCCAGCATTTT
V gene: TRBV15; J gene: TRBJ2-5; clone size: NA; D gene: NA; CDR3 protein: CATSRGQGYQETQYF; CDR3 DNA: TGTGCCACCAGCAGAGGCCAGGGATACCAAGAGACCCAGTACTTC
V gene: TRBV28; J gene: TRBJ2-2; clone size: NA; D gene: NA; CDR3 protein: CASWQRDTGELFF; CDR3 DNA: TGTGCCAGCTGGCAGCGGGACACCGGGGAGCTGTTTTTT
V gene: TRBV5-1; J gene: TRBJ2-5; clone size: NA; D gene: TRBD1; CDR3 protein: CASSWTGTAQETQYF; CDR3 DNA: TGCGCCAGCAGCTGGACCGGGACAGCCCAAGAGACCCAGTACTTC
V gene: TRBV28; J gene: TRBJ2-1; clone size: NA; D gene: TRBD2; CDR3 protein: CASSFPLAGASEQFF; CDR3 DNA: TGTGCCAGCAGTTTTCCCCTAGCGGGAGCGAGTGAGCAGTTCTTC
V gene: TRBV9; J gene: TRBJ1-1; clone size: NA; D gene: NA; CDR3 protein: CASSVDLAYTEAFF; CDR3 DNA: TGTGCCAGCAGCGTAGATTTAGCTTACACTGAAGCTTTCTTT
V gene: TRBV2; J gene: TRBJ1-2; clone size: NA; D gene: NA; CDR3 protein: CASRKTDSKDGYTF; CDR3 DNA: TGTGCCAGCAGAAAGACAGACTCAAAGGATGGCTACACCTTC
V gene: TRBV9; J gene: TRBJ2-5; clone size: NA; D gene: TRBD2; CDR3 protein: CASSVGASGRQETQYF; CDR3 DNA: TGTGCCAGCAGCGTAGGGGCTAGCGGGAGACAAGAGACCCAGTACTTC
V gene: TRBV18; J gene: TRBJ2-7; clone size: NA; D gene: NA; CDR3 protein: CASSPDSQGLEQYF; CDR3 DNA: TGTGCCAGCTCACCCGACTCACAGGGTCTGGAGCAGTACTTC